This T cell receptor (beta chain) stems from a study of blood T cell repertoires in COVID-19. Study in general: Samples representing acute and convalescent COVID-19 were sourced from the United States, Italy and Spain.

In the authors' workflow: Cell counts per sample came from amplifying reference gene primers. TCRdb's copy holds only in-frame clones and misses some; the assay was immunoSEQ multiplex PCR. That table supplies the V and J calls and clone size; D and trimming were determined from the DNA. The data hold about 44,000 clones, with about 92% observed a single time. This clone showed up just a few times. The CDR3 loop spans 15 amino acids. Looked up from germline, CDR1 is GTSNPN and CDR2 is SVGIG (reference sequence). Deletions cut 0 bases from V and 12 bases from J, with 18 bases between. The J gene is TRBJ1-6, the V gene TRBV30; D is possibly TRBD1 (6 bases). Specimen: peripheral blood. The receptor comes from a human donor in a cohort sampled during active COVID-19. The CDR3 loop reads CAWSVSQGFIGPLHF. In DNA form, the CDR3 reads TGTGCCTGGAGTGTAAGCCAGGGGTTTATTGGACCCCTCCACTTT. Full variable domain (rest looked up from reference TRBV30 and TRBJ1-6): SQTIHQWPATLVQPVGSPLSLECTVEGTSNPNLYWYRQAAGRGLQLLFYSVGIGQISSEVPQNLSASRPQDRQFILSSKKLLLSDSGFYLCAWSVSQGFIGPLHFGNGTRLTVT.